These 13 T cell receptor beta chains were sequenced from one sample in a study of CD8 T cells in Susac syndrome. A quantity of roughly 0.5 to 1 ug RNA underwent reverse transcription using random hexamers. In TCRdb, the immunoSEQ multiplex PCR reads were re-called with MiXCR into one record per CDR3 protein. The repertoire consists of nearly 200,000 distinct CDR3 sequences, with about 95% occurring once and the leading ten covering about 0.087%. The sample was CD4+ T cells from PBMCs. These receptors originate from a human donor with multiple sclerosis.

The CDR3: CSVQIRGPNYGYTF. Here the CDR3 DNA reads TGCAGCGTTCAAATCAGGGGGCCTAACTATGGCTACACCTTC. V is TRBV29-1 and J is TRBJ1-2, with 8 bases that match TRBD1. With 5 bases clipped from V and 0 bases from J, the junction kept 5 bases outside the gene matches. CDR3 length: 14 amino acids. The germline gives CDR1 SQVTM, CDR2 ANQGSEA. The full variable domain, completed using reference TRBV29-1 and TRBJ1-2, is SAVISQKPSRDICQRGTSLTIQCQVDSQVTMMFWYRQQPGQSLTLIATANQGSEATYESGFVIDKFPISRPNLTFSTLTVSNMSPEDSSIYLCSVQIRGPNYGYTFGSGTRLTVV.

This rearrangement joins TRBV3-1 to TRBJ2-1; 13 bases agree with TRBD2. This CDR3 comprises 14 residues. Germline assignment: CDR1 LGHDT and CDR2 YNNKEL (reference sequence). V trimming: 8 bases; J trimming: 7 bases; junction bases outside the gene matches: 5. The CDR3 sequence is CASGLAGVGNEQFF. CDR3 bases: TGTGCCAGCGGACTAGCGGGAGTAGGAAATGAGCAGTTCTTC.

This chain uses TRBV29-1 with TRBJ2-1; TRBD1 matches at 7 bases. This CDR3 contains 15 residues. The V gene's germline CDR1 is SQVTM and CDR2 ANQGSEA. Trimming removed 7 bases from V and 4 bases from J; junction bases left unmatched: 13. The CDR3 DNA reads TGCAGCGCCACAGGGGTAGACGGCCCTTACAATGAGCAGTTCTTC. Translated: CSATGVDGPYNEQFF.

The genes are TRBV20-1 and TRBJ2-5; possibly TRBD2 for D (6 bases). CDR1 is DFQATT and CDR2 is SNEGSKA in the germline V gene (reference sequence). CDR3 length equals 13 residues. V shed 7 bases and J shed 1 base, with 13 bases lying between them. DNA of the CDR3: TGCAGTGTATGGCGGGACTCCCAAGAGACCCAGTACTTC. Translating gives CSVWRDSQETQYF.

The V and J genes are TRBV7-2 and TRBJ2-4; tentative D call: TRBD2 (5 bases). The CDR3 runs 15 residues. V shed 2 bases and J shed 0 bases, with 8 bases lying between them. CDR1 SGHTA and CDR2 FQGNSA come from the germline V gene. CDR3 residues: CASSLKAGAKNIQYF. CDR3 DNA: TGTGCCAGCAGCTTAAAGGCGGGAGCCAAAAACATTCAGTACTTC.

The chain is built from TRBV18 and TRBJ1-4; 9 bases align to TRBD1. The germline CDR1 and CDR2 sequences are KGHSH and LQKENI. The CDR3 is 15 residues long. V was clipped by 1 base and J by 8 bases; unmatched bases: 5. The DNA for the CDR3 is TGTGCCAGCTCACCACGGGGACAGGGCCCCGAAAAACTGTTTTTT. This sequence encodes CASSPRGQGPEKLFF.

The CDR3 nucleotides are TGTGCCAGCAGCCAAGAAAGGGGGACTAGCGGGAGCCAAGAGACCCAGTACTTC. Translation: CASSQERGTSGSQETQYF. V and J are TRBV3-1 and TRBJ2-5; 14 nucleotides align to TRBD2. This CDR3 spans 18 amino acids. The V gene end was trimmed by 0 bases and the J gene end by 1 base; junction bases not matched to a gene: 4. Per germline, CDR1 LGHDT and CDR2 YNNKEL (reference sequence).

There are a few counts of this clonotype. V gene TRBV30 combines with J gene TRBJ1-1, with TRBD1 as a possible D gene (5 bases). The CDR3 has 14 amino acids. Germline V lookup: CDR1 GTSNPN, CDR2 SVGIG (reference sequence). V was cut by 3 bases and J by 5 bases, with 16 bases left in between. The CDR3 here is CAWRSPGGWTEAFF. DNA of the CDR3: TGTGCCTGGAGAAGTCCCGGGGGTTGGACTGAAGCTTTCTTT.

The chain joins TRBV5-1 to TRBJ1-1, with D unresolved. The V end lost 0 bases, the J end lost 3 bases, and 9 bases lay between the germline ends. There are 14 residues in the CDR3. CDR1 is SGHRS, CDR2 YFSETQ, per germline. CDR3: CASSLAGTHTEAFF. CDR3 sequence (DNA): TGCGCCAGCAGCTTGGCAGGTACACACACTGAAGCTTTCTTT.

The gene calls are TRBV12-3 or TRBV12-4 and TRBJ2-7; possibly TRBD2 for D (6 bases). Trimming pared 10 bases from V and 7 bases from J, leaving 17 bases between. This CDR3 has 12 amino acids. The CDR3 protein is CATAQEGYEQYF. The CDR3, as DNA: TGTGCCACCGCCCAGGAGGGGTATGAGCAGTACTTC.

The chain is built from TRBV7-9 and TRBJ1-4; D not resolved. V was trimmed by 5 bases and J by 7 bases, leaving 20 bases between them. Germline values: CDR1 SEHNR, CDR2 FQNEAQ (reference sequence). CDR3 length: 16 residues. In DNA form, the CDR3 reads TGTGCCAGCAGCCCAACCCCGGGAGCAGGAGGTGAAAAACTGTTTTTT. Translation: CASSPTPGAGGEKLFF.

Written as DNA, the CDR3 is TGTGCCACCAGTGATCCCTCTAGCGGGAGTGGCGAGACCCAGTACTTC. Translation gives CATSDPSSGSGETQYF. The V and J genes are TRBV24-1 and TRBJ2-5, with 10 nucleotides matching TRBD2. This CDR3 comprises 16 residues. V was pared by 3 bases and J by 5 bases, with 8 bases of the junction left unmatched. In germline, CDR1 is KGHDR, CDR2 SFDVKD.

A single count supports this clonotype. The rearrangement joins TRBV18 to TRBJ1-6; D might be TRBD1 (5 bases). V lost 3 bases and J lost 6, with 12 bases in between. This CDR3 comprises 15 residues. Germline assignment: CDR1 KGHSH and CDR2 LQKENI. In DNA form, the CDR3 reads TGTGCCAGCTCACCGACAGAGGGAGGTAATTCACCCCTCCACTTT. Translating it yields CASSPTEGGNSPLHF. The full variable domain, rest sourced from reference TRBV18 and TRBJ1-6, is NAGVMQNPRHLVRRRGQEARLRCSPMKGHSHVYWYRQLPEEGLKFMVYLQKENIIDESGMPKERFSAEFPKEGPSILRIQQVVRGDSAAYFCASSPTEGGNSPLHFGNGTRLTVT.